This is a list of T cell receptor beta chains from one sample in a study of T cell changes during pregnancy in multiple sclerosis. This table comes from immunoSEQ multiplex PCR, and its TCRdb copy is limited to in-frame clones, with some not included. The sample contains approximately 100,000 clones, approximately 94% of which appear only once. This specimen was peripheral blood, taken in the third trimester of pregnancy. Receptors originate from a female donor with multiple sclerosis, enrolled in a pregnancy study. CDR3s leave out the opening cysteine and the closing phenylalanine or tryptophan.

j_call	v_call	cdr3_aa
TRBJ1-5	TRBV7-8	ASSWRTGSNQPQH
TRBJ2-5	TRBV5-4	ASSLMQGRPETQY
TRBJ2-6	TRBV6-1	ASSERVSGANVLT
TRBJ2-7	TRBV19	ASSIRGGSLTYEQY
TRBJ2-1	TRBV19	ASSNSRESRNEQF
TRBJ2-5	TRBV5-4	ASSRLDEGLQETQY
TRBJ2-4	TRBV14	ASSQGRGTGGARAKNIQY
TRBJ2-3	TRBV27	ASSDGLAGGLGTDTQY
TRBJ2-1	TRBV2	ASRTAGTGIHEQF
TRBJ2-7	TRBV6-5	ASSSAPQGFYEQY
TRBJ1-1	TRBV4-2	ASSQEMVGAITEAF
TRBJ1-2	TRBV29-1	SYERPYPRDGYT
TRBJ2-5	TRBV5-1	ASGRGVGETQY
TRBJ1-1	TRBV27	ASRPLEGPNTEAF
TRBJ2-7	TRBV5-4	ASSPGVAGGYYEQY
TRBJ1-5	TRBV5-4	ASSLGLNQPQH
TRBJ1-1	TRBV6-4	ASSDSGGSAF
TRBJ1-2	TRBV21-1	ASLQLAAALGYGYT
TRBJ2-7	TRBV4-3	ASSQDPGQGYEQY
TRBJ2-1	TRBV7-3	ASSYLAGGYNEQF
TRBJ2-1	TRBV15	ATSRAPGGSSYNEQF
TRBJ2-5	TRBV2	ASSVGSGQETQY
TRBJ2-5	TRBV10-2	ASFGGGGGRQETQY
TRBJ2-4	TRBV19	ASSGIAKNIQY
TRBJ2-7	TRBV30	AWSYPLDPREQY
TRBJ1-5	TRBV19	ASRQSNQPQH
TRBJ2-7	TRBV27	ASSFFGTSGYEQY
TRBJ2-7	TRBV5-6	ASSLVLGEQY
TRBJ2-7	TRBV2	ASNLGGLEQY
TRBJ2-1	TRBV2	ASSGRGRGNNEQF
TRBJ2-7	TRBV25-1	ASSLNYEQY
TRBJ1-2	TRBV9	ASSVETGWDGYT
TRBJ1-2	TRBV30	AWSEGQGFPYGYT
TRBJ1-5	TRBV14	ASSQTQGWRPQH
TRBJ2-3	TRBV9	ASSVGKVAVDTQY
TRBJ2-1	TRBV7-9	ASSPDRFSYNEQF
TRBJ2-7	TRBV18	ASSPRTTGGYEQY
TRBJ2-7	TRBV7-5	ARRLNPRTSGISEQY
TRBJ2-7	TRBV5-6	ASSLAGLAGVEQY
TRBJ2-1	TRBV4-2	ASSNLGSGTYNEQF
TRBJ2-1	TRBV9	ASSVDAYTGEQF
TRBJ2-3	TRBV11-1	ASSFVGGPGTDTQY
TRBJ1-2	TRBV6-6	ASSGGDYGYT
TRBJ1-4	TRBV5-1	ASSLEGTGLEKLF
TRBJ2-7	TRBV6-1	ASSIGTSYEQY
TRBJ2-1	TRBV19	ASSSSGAYNEQF
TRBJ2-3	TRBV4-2	ASSQDEASGSIPDTQY
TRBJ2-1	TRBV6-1	ASSETTGVRGNEQF